Listed below are T cell receptor beta chains from one sample, sequenced in a study of T cell responses to AZD1222 COVID-19 vaccine. Sequencing was performed with immunoSEQ multiplex PCR; in TCRdb, only in-frame clones are kept and a portion is missing. The sample records 150,000 or so clones, 80% to 95% being singletons. The sequencing used peripheral blood, collected 28 days after the second AZD1222 dose. The receptors come from an adult who received the AZD1222 COVID-19 vaccine. Each CDR3 is given with its conserved first and last residue. Fields, in order: J gene, CDR3 length, D gene, clone size, V gene, CDR3 DNA, CDR3 protein. A D gene is named only where the DNA matches it firmly. The size field is filled for only some rows; it gives once, few, many or a size class.

TRBJ1-5 | 14 | TRBD1 | . | TRBV2 | TGTGCCAGCAAGGGGGCACCTCGCAATCAGCCCCAGCATTTT | CASKGAPRNQPQHF
TRBJ1-6 | 16 | . | . | TRBV6-1 | TGTGCCAGCAGTGATCCCAGGGCAAGCTATAATTCACCCCTCCACTTT | CASSDPRASYNSPLHF
TRBJ1-2 | 13 | . | . | TRBV7-9 | TGTGCCAGCAGCCCCCAGGACTGGTATGGCTACACCTTC | CASSPQDWYGYTF
TRBJ1-2 | 13 | TRBD1 | . | TRBV24-1 | TGTGCCACCAGTGACGGACAGGGAGGTGGCTACACCTTC | CATSDGQGGGYTF
TRBJ2-5 | 15 | TRBD1 | . | TRBV14 | TGTGCCAGCAGCCAAGTAATGACAGGGAGAGAGACCCAGTACTTC | CASSQVMTGRETQYF
TRBJ2-2 | 14 | . | . | TRBV18 | TGTGCCAGCTCACCCGCCGGAGTCACCGGGGAGCTGTTTTTT | CASSPAGVTGELFF
TRBJ2-7 | 15 | TRBD1 | . | TRBV2 | TGTGCCAGCACTTGGACAGGGGGGCCGCTAAGCGAGCAGTACTTC | CASTWTGGPLSEQYF
TRBJ1-2 | 15 | . | . | TRBV7-9 | TGTGCCAGCAGCTCTCCTGGACGGGAAAACTATGGCTACACCTTC | CASSSPGRENYGYTF
TRBJ1-6 | 14 | TRBD1 | . | TRBV19 | TGTGCCAGTAGTTTGGACAGGGCTTATTCACCCCTCCACTTT | CASSLDRAYSPLHF
TRBJ1-5 | 14 | TRBD1 | . | TRBV30 | TGTGCCTGGAGGGCGGGACAGCCAAATCAGCCCCAGCATTTT | CAWRAGQPNQPQHF
TRBJ2-7 | 16 | TRBD2 | . | TRBV4-1 | TGCGCCAGCAGCCCAGGACCGGGGGAGGGCCGCTACGAGCAGTACTTC | CASSPGPGEGRYEQYF
TRBJ2-5 | 16 | TRBD1 | once | TRBV9 | TGTGCCAGCACTCCCCGACCGGGACAGCCTCAAGAGACCCAGTACTTC | CASTPRPGQPQETQYF
TRBJ2-2 | 15 | TRBD1 | . | TRBV25-1 | TGTGCCAGCAGTGATGACAGGGCGAACACCGGGGAGCTGTTTTTT | CASSDDRANTGELFF
TRBJ2-7 | 12 | . | . | TRBV10-3 | TGTGCCATCAGTGAGGCCGCCTACGAGCAGTACTTC | CAISEAAYEQYF
TRBJ1-2 | 16 | . | . | TRBV28 | TGTGCCAGCACCATACCGCAGGGAAAGGACGACTATGGCTACACCTTC | CASTIPQGKDDYGYTF
TRBJ2-7 | 15 | TRBD1 | . | TRBV27 | TGTGCCAGCAGTAACGGACAGGTTCTTGTCCACGAGCAGTACTTC | CASSNGQVLVHEQYF
TRBJ2-7 | 15 | TRBD1 | . | TRBV28 | TGTGCCAGCAGTGGTTCCGGGACAGGGGAGAGCGAGCAGTACTTC | CASSGSGTGESEQYF
TRBJ2-2 | 15 | TRBD1 | . | TRBV6-5 | TGTGCCAGCAGAAGACAGGGGGTAGGCACCGGGGAGCTGTTTTTT | CASRRQGVGTGELFF